This T cell receptor beta chain was observed in a study of blood T cell repertoires in COVID-19. Overall study context: In each case, the material was cDNA or gDNA derived from T cells, B-cell-depleted T cells, or PBMCs.

Unmatched junction bases numbered 9, after V lost 6 bases and J lost 4 bases. There are 15 residues in the CDR3. Looked up from germline, CDR1 is MDHEN and CDR2 is SYDVKM. The assay was immunoSEQ multiplex PCR, and TCRdb's table has in-frame clones only and misses some. The table records 280,000 or so clones, 85% of them present only once. This TCR derives from a woman between 45 and 60 years old who had recovered from COVID-19. The J gene is TRBJ2-1, the V gene TRBV28; TRBD2 agrees at 7 bases. The source material was PBMCs or T cells enriched from blood (not recorded which). CDR3 protein: CASSPPGRVYNEQFF. The CDR3 region has the DNA TGTGCCAGCAGCCCTCCGGGGAGGGTTTACAATGAGCAGTTCTTC.